This TCR beta chain came from a study of shared clonotypes between healthy human individuals. In the original processing: ImmunoSEQ only sent back junction sequences with no quality scores, so filtering was done differently. Using immunoSEQ multiplex PCR, the repertoire was profiled, and TCRdb retains in-frame clones only, with some absent. Clonal size and the V and J genes are those of that table, whereas D and trimming came from the DNA. The sample lists over 2 million clones; approximately 94% were seen once. CD45RO negativity and positive selection for CCR7 defined naive CD8 cells, a population that excluded terminally differentiated effector memory CD45RA+ cells. The CDR3 is made up of 13 amino acids. V lost 5 bases, J lost 8 bases, and 13 bases lay in between. CDR1 and CDR2 from the germline V gene are SGHAT and FQNNGV.

The receptor was isolated from a man aged 18 to 29 in good health. The chain carries TRBV11-2 and TRBJ1-5; D uncertain. The sequenced material came from naive CD8+ T cells sorted from blood. CDR3 sequence reads: CASSRETGEPQHF. CDR3 DNA sequence: TGTGCCAGCAGCCGTGAAACCGGGGAGCCCCAGCATTTT.